This passage covers 26 T cell receptor beta chains from one sample sequenced in a study of read filtering for tumor transcriptome and immune sequencing. Molecular barcoded adaptors covering alpha/delta and beta/gamma chains were used on 400 to 450 ng RNA. TCRdb recomputed calls from the reads with MiXCR, one row per CDR3 protein. Here the sample spans roughly 61,000 distinct CDR3 sequences, 12% being singletons. Specimen: a population of CD138-negative cells sorted from bone marrow. The source of these receptors is a donor aged 40 or over with multiple myeloma.

The V and J genes are TRBV2 and TRBJ2-5; possibly TRBD1 for D (7 bases). V was pared by 1 base and J by 2 bases, with 14 bases between. Germline assignment: CDR1 SNHLY and CDR2 FYNNEI. The CDR3 contains 16 residues. DNA of the CDR3: TGTGCCAGCAGTGAAGGAGGCAGGGGGGCTCAAGAGACCCAGTACTTC. Protein product: CASSEGGRGAQETQYF.

Ten or more counts support this clonotype. The chain couples TRBV3-1 to TRBJ1-1; possible D gene TRBD1, 6 bases. V was trimmed by 0 bases and J by 1 base, leaving 15 bases between them. CDR1 is LGHDT and CDR2 is YNNKEL in the germline V gene (reference sequence). This CDR3 has 17 residues. CDR3 region: CASSQDPTRGANTEAFF. The CDR3 DNA reads TGTGCCAGCAGCCAAGATCCCACACGGGGGGCGAACACTGAAGCTTTCTTT.

This clonotype was detected many times. V and J are TRBV2 and TRBJ1-6; D may be TRBD1 (6 bases). Trimming cost V 6 bases and J 14 bases, with 35 bases left between them. CDR3 size: 19 residues. Germline V gene lookup returns CDR1 SNHLY and CDR2 FYNNEI. The CDR3 spells CASSDGGVTSDRPPGALHF. CDR3 DNA sequence: TGTGCCAGCAGCGATGGTGGGGTGACTAGTGACAGGCCACCGGGGGCCCTCCACTTT.

There are many counts of this clonotype. The chain carries TRBV18 and TRBJ1-1, with D perhaps TRBD1 (5 bases). This CDR3 has 15 residues. Trimming cost V 2 bases and J 4 bases, with 14 bases left between them. Germline V gene sequence: CDR1 KGHSH, CDR2 LQKENI. CDR3 nucleotide sequence: TGTGCCAGCTCACCAGTCGAAGGGGAAGCCACTGAAGCTTTCTTT. Its translation: CASSPVEGEATEAFF.

This clonotype has at least ten counts. V usage is TRBV12-5 and J usage is TRBJ2-6; TRBD1 agrees at 9 bases. V gave up 6 bases and J gave up 0 bases; unmatched junction bases: 9. The length of the CDR3 is 18 residues. Germline CDR1 is LGHNT and CDR2 is FRNRAP. The CDR3 loop reads CASGERDRDFSGANVLTF. In DNA, the CDR3 is TGTGCTAGTGGGGAACGGGACAGGGACTTCTCTGGGGCCAACGTCCTGACTTTC.

This clonotype was seen at least ten times. The chain is built from TRBV11-2 and TRBJ1-1; unclear D gene. V was cut by 11 bases and J by 1 base, with 14 bases left in between. CDR3 length: 13 residues. CDR1 and CDR2 (germline): SGHAT, FQNNGV. The chain's CDR3 is CASGRGPNTEAFF. CDR3 nucleotides: TGTGCCTCCGGCCGAGGGCCGAACACTGAAGCTTTCTTT.

This clonotype was detected only a few times. The chain combines TRBV6-5 with TRBJ2-1; D ambiguous. V was trimmed by 2 bases and J by 0 bases, leaving 8 bases between them. The CDR3 sequence is 15 residues long. The V gene's germline CDR1 is MNHEY and CDR2 SVGAGI. This CDR3 reads CASSYGVSSYNEQFF. The CDR3 DNA reads as TGTGCCAGCAGTTACGGGGTGAGCTCCTACAATGAGCAGTTCTTC.

In its sample, this clonotype was seen many times. The rearrangement joins TRBV5-4 to TRBJ1-1; 7 bases align to TRBD1. Germline V lookup: CDR1 SGHNT, CDR2 YYREEE (reference sequence). The J segment lost 4 bases and the V segment lost 2 bases, leaving 5 bases of the junction unmatched. This CDR3 has 14 amino acids. The CDR3 reads CASSFTGVGTEAFF. The CDR3 nucleotides are TGTGCCAGCAGCTTCACAGGGGTGGGCACTGAAGCTTTCTTT.

This clonotype was seen at least ten times. This CDR3 is CASSLEGTRGDTQYF. The CDR3 region has the DNA TGTGCCAGCAGCTTAGAAGGAACACGGGGTGATACGCAGTATTTT. The V and J genes are TRBV7-8 and TRBJ2-3, with a tentative D call TRBD2 (5 bases). This CDR3 is 15 amino acids long. The V end was cut by 1 base, the J end by 6 bases, with 14 bases between. The germline CDR1 and CDR2 sequences are SGHVS and FQNEAQ.

At least ten counts were recorded for this clonotype. The chain links TRBV24-1 to TRBJ2-7, with TRBD1 identical over 7 bases. Trimming removed 4 bases from V and 7 bases from J; junction bases left unmatched: 12. The CDR3 has 15 amino acids. Germline V gene sequence: CDR1 KGHDR, CDR2 SFDVKD. This CDR3 is CATSEGDRAPWEQYF. CDR3 DNA: TGTGCCACCAGTGAAGGGGACAGAGCCCCCTGGGAGCAGTACTTC.

This clonotype has ten or more counts. V and J are TRBV7-9 and TRBJ2-2; no definite D call. The germline gives CDR1 SEHNR, CDR2 FQNEAQ (reference sequence). The V end lost 3 bases, the J end lost 11 bases, and 7 bases lay between the germline ends. CDR3 size: 11 residues. In nucleotides, the CDR3 is TGTGCCAGCAGCTTTATCTCCGAGCTGTTTTTT. This gives the protein CASSFISELFF.

This clonotype was observed many times. The V and J genes are TRBV6-6 and TRBJ2-3; unclear D gene. Trimming cost V 8 bases and J 10 bases, with 16 bases left between them. There are 12 residues in the CDR3. Germline assignment: CDR1 MNHNY and CDR2 SVGAGI (reference sequence). The CDR3 DNA reads as TGTGCCAGCCAAAACAATGGCGGTGCGCAGTATTTT. It is translated as CASQNNGGAQYF.

The sample holds many counts of this clonotype. The gene calls are TRBV6-6 and TRBJ2-3, with D possibly TRBD1 on 7 matching bases. The length of the CDR3 is 14 residues. The ends were cut back, 6 bases at V and 5 bases at J, with 15 bases in the middle. Germline V gene sequence: CDR1 MNHNY, CDR2 SVGAGI (reference sequence). In DNA, the CDR3 is TGTGCCAGCAGAGAGGAGGGGGCCGGAGATACGCAGTATTTT. Protein product: CASREEGAGDTQYF.

This clonotype was recorded many times. The chain couples TRBV2 to TRBJ2-2; maybe TRBD1 (6 bases). Trimming cost V 8 bases and J 1 base, with 14 bases left between them. The CDR3 totals 15 residues. Germline V gene data show CDR1 as SNHLY and CDR2 as FYNNEI. This chain's CDR3 is CASQLGAWNTGELFF. In DNA form, the CDR3 reads TGTGCCAGCCAACTGGGGGCGTGGAACACCGGGGAGCTGTTTTTT.

A note on this clonotype: A much larger clone differs by one base, so this may be a read error. This CDR3 reads CASSELLAVGETQYF. CDR3 DNA: TGTGCCAGCAGTGAGTTACTAGCGGTGGGAGAGACCCAGTACTTC. The J gene is TRBJ2-5, the V gene TRBV2, with 8 positions matching TRBD2. Germline lookup yields CDR1 SNHLY and CDR2 FYNNEI. Losses at the gene ends were 3 bases for V and 4 bases for J; bases not matched to a gene: 7. CDR3 length: 15 residues.

This clonotype was observed at least ten times. The J gene is TRBJ1-3, the V gene TRBV7-2; D may be TRBD1 (5 bases). The CDR3 runs 15 residues. Trimming cost V 4 bases and J 5 bases, with 15 bases left between them. Germline CDR1 reads SGHTA; CDR2 reads FQGNSA. As DNA, the CDR3 is TGTGCCAGCAGCTGGGGACCGTACGGAAGAAACACCATATATTTT. Translation: CASSWGPYGRNTIYF. The full variable domain, in which reference TRBV7-2 and TRBJ1-3 provide the parts outside the CDR3, is GAGVSQSPSNKVTEKGKDVELRCDPISGHTALYWYRQSLGQGLEFLIYFQGNSAPDKSGLPSDRFSAERTGGSVSTLTIQRTQQEDSAVYLCASSWGPYGRNTIYFGEGSWLTVV.

This clonotype was seen ten or more times. V usage is TRBV29-1 and J usage is TRBJ2-4; D unresolved. The V and J ends lost 6 bases and 0 bases respectively, with 9 bases between them. Germline V lookup: CDR1 SQVTM, CDR2 ANQGSEA. The CDR3 is 13 amino acids. The CDR3 loop is CSVPSVAKNIQYF. CDR3 in DNA: TGCAGCGTCCCGTCGGTAGCCAAAAACATTCAGTACTTC. Full variable domain (rest looked up from reference TRBV29-1 and TRBJ2-4): SAVISQKPSRDICQRGTSLTIQCQVDSQVTMMFWYRQQPGQSLTLIATANQGSEATYESGFVIDKFPISRPNLTFSTLTVSNMSPEDSSIYLCSVPSVAKNIQYFGAGTRLSVL.

This clonotype was counted a few times. This rearrangement joins TRBV20-1 to TRBJ1-1; no definite D call. The ends were cut back, 7 bases at V and 0 bases at J, with 9 bases in the middle. Germline V gene sequence: CDR1 DFQATT, CDR2 SNEGSKA (reference sequence). The CDR3 covers 12 residues. The CDR3 region is CSVLSLNTEAFF. In DNA form, the CDR3 reads TGCAGTGTTTTAAGCCTGAACACTGAAGCTTTCTTT.

At least ten counts were recorded for this clonotype. The V call is TRBV9, the J call TRBJ2-1, with 7 bases fitting TRBD1. With V trimmed by 4 bases and J by 6 bases, 13 bases remained unmatched. Looked up from germline, CDR1 is SGDLS and CDR2 is YYNGEE. CDR3 length: 16 residues. DNA of the CDR3: TGTGCCAGCAGCTCACGGACAGGAGTTATAGGCAATGAGCAGTTCTTC. Translated: CASSSRTGVIGNEQFF.

This clonotype was detected ten times or more. The CDR3 DNA is TGCAGTGCAAGAACAGGGGGGGGCACTGAAGCTTTCTTT. Its protein is CSARTGGGTEAFF. The chain carries TRBV20-1 and TRBJ1-1, with 8 bases aligning to TRBD1. The CDR3 extends over 13 amino acids. Germline V lookup: CDR1 DFQATT, CDR2 SNEGSKA (reference sequence). J was trimmed by 4 bases and V by 6 bases; bases with no gene match: 7.

The genes are TRBV27 and TRBJ2-5; D call uncertain. This CDR3 comprises 13 residues. CDR1 is MNHEY and CDR2 is SMNVEV in the germline V gene (reference sequence). V was shortened by 2 bases and J by 1 base, with 5 bases between the two germline ends. The CDR3 DNA sequence: TGTGCCAGCAGTTTACAGCTCCAAGAGACCCAGTACTTC. Translating it yields CASSLQLQETQYF.

This clonotype came up many times. The chain couples TRBV28 to TRBJ2-4, with 7 bases fitting TRBD2. The V segment lost 6 bases and the J segment 3 bases; nucleotides outside the gene matches: 5. The CDR3 is 14 amino acids. Germline lookup yields CDR1 MDHEN and CDR2 SYDVKM. As DNA, the CDR3 is TGTGCCAGCAGAAGGGACTACGACAAAAACATTCAGTACTTC. Amino acid sequence: CASRRDYDKNIQYF.

Many counts were recorded for this clonotype. V and J are TRBV7-6 and TRBJ1-1; TRBD1 matches at 7 bases. This CDR3 has 14 residues. The V and J ends lost 8 bases and 5 bases, in that order; junction bases with no gene match: 11. Germline V CDR1 and CDR2: SGHVS, FNYEAQ. CDR3 loop: CASSLAGGRTEAFF. The CDR3 nucleotides are TGTGCCAGCTCTCTCGCAGGGGGACGGACTGAAGCTTTCTTT.

This clonotype was observed many times. The DNA of the CDR3 is TGTGCCAGCTCACCACCGCAGCTCCAGAATGAAAAACTGTTTTTT. It specifies CASSPPQLQNEKLFF. The rearrangement joins TRBV18 to TRBJ1-4; D not resolved. Germline loops: CDR1 KGHSH, CDR2 LQKENI. V shed 0 bases and J shed 5 bases, with 10 bases lying between them. This CDR3 comprises 15 residues. Variable domain in full (rest from reference TRBV18 and TRBJ1-4): NAGVMQNPRHLVRRRGQEARLRCSPMKGHSHVYWYRQLPEEGLKFMVYLQKENIIDESGMPKERFSAEFPKEGPSILRIQQVVRGDSAAYFCASSPPQLQNEKLFFGSGTQLSVL.

This clonotype occurred many times. The rearrangement uses TRBV30 and TRBJ1-1; D is perhaps TRBD1 (6 bases). The V gene's germline CDR1 is GTSNPN and CDR2 SVGIG (reference sequence). Trimming removed 1 base from V and 1 base from J, with 22 bases in between. This CDR3 region has 18 residues. Here the CDR3 DNA reads TGTGCCTGGAGTGACCGAGCGCCTTATGACAGGTCGAACACTGAAGCTTTCTTT. This sequence encodes CAWSDRAPYDRSNTEAFF.

As for this clonotype: One base away lies a much larger clone, so this may be a sequencing read error. The CDR3: CASSHGRGRRTEAFF. DNA for the CDR3: TGTGCCAGCAGCCATGGTCGGGGGCGGCGGACTGAAGCTTTCTTT. The chain recombines TRBV7-2 with TRBJ1-1, with a tentative D call TRBD1 (6 bases). Trimming removed 5 bases at V and 5 bases at J, with 18 bases between. The CDR3 runs to 15 residues. From germline, CDR1 is SGHTA and CDR2 FQGNSA.